This T cell receptor (beta chain) was retrieved from a study of cytomegalovirus exposure and HLA in healthy donors (dated by TCRdb to about 2017). Describing the broader study: In an earlier analysis of 550 to 750 of the donors, 250 to 300 Gb of sequence data and some 120 million unique TCR beta sequences from about 179 million T cells were reported. Roughly 300 gigabases of sequencing data and 70 million to 95 million unique TCR sequences made up an early release that covered 640 HLA-typed donors. Of the approximately 400 genotyped donors, approximately 82% fell in the genetic ancestry cluster associated with self-reported Caucasian donors. The aim of the study was to test whether cataloging public T cell receptors could identify signatures of past pathogen exposure. Using immunosequencing, the study profiled T cell repertoires from 666 subjects and related those repertoires to cytomegalovirus serostatus. In addition to the first cohort of 650 to 800 subjects, a separate validation cohort of approximately 110 different subjects was used. To predict cytomegalovirus infection status, the study combined high-throughput TCR immunosequencing, statistical association of individual TCRs with disease status, and machine learning. A later analysis re-analyzed previously published TCR beta repertoires from 500 to 700 donors and added high-resolution HLA genotyping to study TCR occurrence patterns. Rather than drawing on any new phenotypic data, the later analysis identified candidate immune exposures from TCR beta sequences and the way those sequences occurred across donors. An earlier analysis of around 540 of the donors applied high-throughput TCR beta sequencing to assess whether each TCR beta V gene segment acted as functional or pseudogenic. Donor age, sex, ethnicity and CMV serostatus were compiled alongside the repertoire data. A later genetic analysis took genome-wide SNP genotypes for about 55% of the 666 donors and used that subset as a discovery cohort. All discovery cohort repertoires had been generated on a single sequencing platform. HLA typing included class I and class II loci at four-digit resolution. The number of donors typed differed by locus, with 629-630 for A, B, C, DRB1 and DQB1, roughly 550 for DQA1, 600 to 610 for DPA1, and over 400 for DPB1. Roughly 5 DR-DQ haplotypes were handled as single units for association and clustering because linkage in the cohort was strong. Among some 400 genotyped donors of the cohort, an average of approximately 240,000 unique TCR beta nucleotide sequences was sequenced per donor, of which about 20% were non-productive.

The cohort was made up of several hundred healthy bone marrow donors. At the time of sampling, every cohort member was nominally healthy, though immune exposures that went unrecorded were likely present. CMV serostatus was positive for 289 and negative for about 55% of the roughly 670 cohort members, and was not recorded for this donor. Each donor provided a peripheral blood sample, and peripheral blood mononuclear cells were used for TCR beta sequencing. Genomic DNA extraction from the blood cell samples was performed with the Qiagen DNeasy Blood Extraction Kit. The junction carries 8 bases between V and J, which are trimmed by 5 bases and 0 bases respectively. CDR1 and CDR2, looked up from the germline V gene (reference sequence), are GTSNPN and SVGIG. The CDR3 goes from the cysteine to the phenylalanine over 13 residues. The read is trimmed to its CDR3 DNA, 39 bases read in frame from base 1. Points on this clone: Its recognized antigen is unknown. The record has no base qualities; no much larger clone is one base away.

General conclusions and limits of the study: Because counts were too low, seventeen rarely observed V segments, including chromosome 9 orphons, were left out of the earlier analysis of approximately 500 of the donors. According to a later genetic analysis, donors in an Asian-associated ancestry cluster had fewer N-insertions in productive TCRs than the roughly 670-donor mean. Sequencing depth was assumed to be roughly uniform across donors in the presence/absence analyses, though that assumption may not hold. A further reported finding was that TCR beta sequences accurately predicted the HLA-A and HLA-B alleles for most subjects in the first cohort. Across donors, most TCR sequences were observed very rarely, whereas some public TCRs were present in many individuals. A few of the identified cytomegalovirus-associated TCR beta chains were confirmed in vitro to be specific for cytomegalovirus antigens. An association between a missense DCLRE1C variant and V-gene and J-gene trimming of TCR beta chains was found in a later genetic analysis and replicated in an independent cohort. The 87-base-pair reads could not distinguish some IMGT-functional V segments, including TRBV6-2 and TRBV6-3, so those segments were excluded. In a later analysis, several top co-occurrence clusters were reported to appear linked to parvovirus B19, influenza, CMV and Epstein-Barr virus. In a later analysis, about 16,000 TCR beta sequences were associated with specific HLA alleles at a false discovery rate of 0.05. Because HLA typing was unavailable for some donors at each locus, only the typed subset was used in association tests. CMV serostatus was the only immune exposure information available for the cohort. A later analysis found that TCR association rates varied across HLA loci, with DRB1 alleles showing the most associated TCRs and HLA-C alleles the fewest. A cluster of highly shared sequence variants was judged likely to represent a technical artifact of the sequencing pipeline. Linkage disequilibrium might explain the correlated functional status among segregating V segments, but an unknown experimental factor could not be excluded. Assigning TCR associations to individual alleles was difficult when HLA alleles, especially DR and DQ, strongly co-occurred. The study listed 150 to 200 TCR beta chains as associated with cytomegalovirus. The cohort was sequenced for TCR beta chains only, and without alpha or paired-chain data the features that could be detected were limited. In an earlier analysis of approximately 590 of the donors, most TCR beta V segments appeared in productive rearrangements about 87% or about 30% of the time, broadly matching IMGT annotations. A later analysis found that most CMV-associated TCR beta chains appeared HLA-restricted, with HLA associations seemingly driven largely by CMV exposure. In both the original and validation cohorts, the classifier was reported to diagnose cytomegalovirus status with high specificity and sensitivity. Compared with equally common non-associated chains, HLA-associated TCR beta chains in a later analysis were more clonally expanded and had lower generation probabilities. According to the authors, the approach could potentially be generalized to other disease states and immunological phenotypes.

Library construction relied on the immunoSEQ multiplex PCR assay. The multiplex PCR relied on a mix of 60 forward primers for TCR Vbeta segments and 13 reverse primers for TCR Jbeta segments. Amplification of the CDR3 region of rearranged TCR beta genes was performed with a multiplex PCR assay on genomic DNA. The amplified TCR beta libraries were sequenced on the Illumina HiSeq System as 87-base-pair reads. On the authors' methods: In a later analysis, tens of millions of unique TCR beta chains were counted across the 500 to 850 repertoires, and some 10 million of these chains were shared by at least two donors. A nearest-neighbor algorithm error-corrected the raw reads and collapsed the reads into unique sequences, merging closely related sequences to remove PCR and sequencing errors. CDR3 sequences were aligned to IMGT reference sequences to assign V, D and J gene segments. For a sequence to be retained, at least a six-nucleotide match to both a V gene segment and a J gene segment was required. A rearrangement counted as productive if the CDR3 had no stop codons and remained in frame with V and J, and every other rearrangement counted as non-productive. Following IMGT convention, CDR3 was defined as the stretch from the second conserved V-encoded cysteine up to the conserved J-encoded phenylalanine. In an earlier analysis of approximately 500 of the donors, sequences lacking an unambiguous match to a single V gene segment were excluded. In an earlier analysis of more than 500 of the donors, a V segment was called functional when productive rearrangements were above 56.7%, and segregating when the standard deviation between donors exceeded 5%. A statistical classification framework was developed to diagnose cytomegalovirus status using the catalog of TCR beta chain sequences. A later analysis assigned V and J genes by comparing TCR nucleotide sequences with IMGT/GENE-DB human TR gene sequences. The TCRdist pipeline was used in a later analysis to assign CDR3 sequences and most-parsimonious VDJ recombination scenarios. In a later analysis, each TCR beta chain was defined by its CDR3 amino acid sequence together with its V-gene family, and reads without a unique V-gene family were excluded. As a way to deal with suspected cross-contamination and a sequencing artifact, a later analysis dropped hundreds of nucleotide sequences that were highly shared and had low generation probability. In a later analysis, a clonal expansion index for each public chain was calculated from normalized within-repertoire ranks of inferred template counts. In a later analysis, generation probabilities were computed with a VDJ recombination model fitted to out-of-frame rearrangements, and the resulting probabilities were checked against IGoR. A later analysis scored TCR-TCR, TCR-HLA and TCR-CMV co-occurrence with hypergeometric tests, applying a repertoire-size bias correction to TCR pairs. A later analysis estimated false discovery rates by permuting HLA or CMV assignments 20 times. In a later analysis, co-occurring TCRs were grouped using DBSCAN, and TCRdist sequence similarity was added for clustering within HLA-allele-positive subsets. For co-occurrence clustering, repertoires with fewer than 30,000 or more than 120,000 public chains were excluded, along with roughly 5 repertoires with anomalous nucleotide sharing. Not all clones reach the TCRdb copy of this immuneACCESS table, which keeps in-frame sequences only. Checked studies attribute under half of the gap to unresolved V genes and leave the rest unexplained. Clone size and the V and J calls come from that table; the DNA yielded D and trimming. The sample records some 140,000 clones, 80% of which are singletons. In total, the top ten clones hold under 5.5% of the sample.

This TCR was recovered from a man under 40 in good health. The sample comprised PBMCs. The chain is assembled from TRBV30 and TRBJ1-3; no D gene is confidently identified. The nucleotide sequence is given as TGTGCCTGGGACACCAGCTCTGGAAACACCATATATTTT. Translated, this is CAWDTSSGNTIYF.